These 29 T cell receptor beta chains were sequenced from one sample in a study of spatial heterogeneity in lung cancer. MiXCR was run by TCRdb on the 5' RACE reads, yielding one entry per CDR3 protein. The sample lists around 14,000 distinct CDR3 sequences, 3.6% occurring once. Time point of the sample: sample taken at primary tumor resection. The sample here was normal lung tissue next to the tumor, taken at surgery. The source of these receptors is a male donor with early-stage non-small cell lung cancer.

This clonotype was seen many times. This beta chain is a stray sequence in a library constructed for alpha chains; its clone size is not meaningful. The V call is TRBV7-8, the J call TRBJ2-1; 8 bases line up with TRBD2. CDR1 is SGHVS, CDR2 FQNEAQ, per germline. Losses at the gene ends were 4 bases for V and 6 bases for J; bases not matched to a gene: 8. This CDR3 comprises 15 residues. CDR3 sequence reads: CASSSTCGGINEQFF. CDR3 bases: TGTGCCAGCAGCTCAACGTGCGGGGGGATCAATGAGCAGTTCTTC.

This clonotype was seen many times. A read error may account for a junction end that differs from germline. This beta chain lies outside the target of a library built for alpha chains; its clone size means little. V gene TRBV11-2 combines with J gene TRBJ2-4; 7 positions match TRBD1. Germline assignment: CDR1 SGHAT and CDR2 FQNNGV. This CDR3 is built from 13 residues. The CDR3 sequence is CASSLAGRGDRDF. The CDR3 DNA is TGTGCCAGCAGCTTAGCAGGCAGGGGAGACAGGGACTTC.

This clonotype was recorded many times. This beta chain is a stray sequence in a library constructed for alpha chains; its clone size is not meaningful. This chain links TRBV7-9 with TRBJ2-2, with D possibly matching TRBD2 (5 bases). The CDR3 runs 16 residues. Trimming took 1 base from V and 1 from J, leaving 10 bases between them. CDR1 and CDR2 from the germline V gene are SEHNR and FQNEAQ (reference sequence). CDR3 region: CASSLVRTLNTGELFF. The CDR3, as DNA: TGTGCCAGCAGCTTAGTCCGGACTCTGAACACCGGGGAGCTGTTTTTT.

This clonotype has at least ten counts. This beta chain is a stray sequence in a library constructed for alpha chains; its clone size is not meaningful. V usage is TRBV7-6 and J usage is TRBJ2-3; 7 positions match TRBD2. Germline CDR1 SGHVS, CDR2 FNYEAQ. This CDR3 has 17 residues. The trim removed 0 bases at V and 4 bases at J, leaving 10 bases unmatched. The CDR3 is CASSLAQSGISADTQYF. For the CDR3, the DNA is TGTGCCAGCAGCTTAGCGCAGAGCGGGATCTCGGCAGATACGCAGTATTTT.

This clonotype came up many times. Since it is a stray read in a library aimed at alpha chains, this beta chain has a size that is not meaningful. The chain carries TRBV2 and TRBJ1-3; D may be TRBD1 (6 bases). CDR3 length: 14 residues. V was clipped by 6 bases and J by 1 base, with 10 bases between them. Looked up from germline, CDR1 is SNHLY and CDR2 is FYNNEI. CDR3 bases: TGTGCCAGCAGGGACAGCATATCTGGAAACACCATATATTTT. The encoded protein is CASRDSISGNTIYF.

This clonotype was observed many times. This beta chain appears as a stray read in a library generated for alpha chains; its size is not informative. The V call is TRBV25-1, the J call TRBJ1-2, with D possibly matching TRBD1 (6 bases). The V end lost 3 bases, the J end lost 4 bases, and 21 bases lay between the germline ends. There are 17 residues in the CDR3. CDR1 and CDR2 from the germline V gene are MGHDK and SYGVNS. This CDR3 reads CASSEAGTRGASYGYTF. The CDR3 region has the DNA TGTGCCAGCAGTGAGGCAGGAACTAGGGGGGCGTCCTATGGCTACACCTTC.

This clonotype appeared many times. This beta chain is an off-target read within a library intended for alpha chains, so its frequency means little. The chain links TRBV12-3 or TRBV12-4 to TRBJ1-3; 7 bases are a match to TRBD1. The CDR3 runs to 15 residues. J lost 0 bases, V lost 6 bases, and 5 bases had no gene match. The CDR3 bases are TGTGCCAGCAGGGCAGGGGGGATCTCTGGAAACACCATATATTTT. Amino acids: CASRAGGISGNTIYF.

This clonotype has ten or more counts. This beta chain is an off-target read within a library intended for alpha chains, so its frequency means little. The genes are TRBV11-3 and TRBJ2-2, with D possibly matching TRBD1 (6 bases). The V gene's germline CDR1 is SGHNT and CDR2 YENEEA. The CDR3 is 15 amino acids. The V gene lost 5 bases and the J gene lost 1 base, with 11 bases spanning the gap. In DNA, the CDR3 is TGTGCCAGCAGCACAAGACAGGAGAACACCGGGGAGCTGTTTTTT. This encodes CASSTRQENTGELFF. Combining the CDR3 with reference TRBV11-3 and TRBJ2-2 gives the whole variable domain EAGVVQSPRYKIIEKKQPVAFWCNPISGHNTLYWYLQNLGQGPELLIRYENEEAVDDSQLPKDRFSAERLKGVDSTLKIQPAELGDSAVYLCASSTRQENTGELFFGEGSRLTVL.

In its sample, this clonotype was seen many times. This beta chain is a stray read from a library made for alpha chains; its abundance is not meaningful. CDR3: CASSLDRAGAYEQYF. CDR3 coding DNA: TGTGCCAGCAGTCTTGACAGGGCAGGAGCCTACGAGCAGTACTTC. The chain has TRBV6-1 and TRBJ2-7, with TRBD1 identical over 7 bases. The V gene end was trimmed by 5 bases and the J gene end by 2 bases; junction bases not matched to a gene: 9. The germline CDR1 and CDR2 sequences are MNHNS and SASEGT. The CDR3 consists of 15 residues.

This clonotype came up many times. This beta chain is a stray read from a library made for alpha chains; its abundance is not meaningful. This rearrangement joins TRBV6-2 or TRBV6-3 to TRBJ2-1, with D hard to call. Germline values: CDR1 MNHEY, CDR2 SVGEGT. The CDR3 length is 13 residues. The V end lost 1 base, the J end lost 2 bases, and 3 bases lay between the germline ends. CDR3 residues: CASSYFTYNEQFF. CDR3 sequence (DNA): TGTGCCAGCAGTTACTTCACCTACAATGAGCAGTTCTTC.

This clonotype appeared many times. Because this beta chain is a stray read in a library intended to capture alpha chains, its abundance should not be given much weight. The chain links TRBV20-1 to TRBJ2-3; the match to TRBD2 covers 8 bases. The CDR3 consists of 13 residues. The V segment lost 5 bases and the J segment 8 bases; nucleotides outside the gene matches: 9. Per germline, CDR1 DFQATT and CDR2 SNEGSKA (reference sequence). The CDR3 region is CSALSGGRGTQYF. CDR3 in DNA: TGCAGTGCTTTAAGCGGGGGTCGGGGTACGCAGTATTTT.

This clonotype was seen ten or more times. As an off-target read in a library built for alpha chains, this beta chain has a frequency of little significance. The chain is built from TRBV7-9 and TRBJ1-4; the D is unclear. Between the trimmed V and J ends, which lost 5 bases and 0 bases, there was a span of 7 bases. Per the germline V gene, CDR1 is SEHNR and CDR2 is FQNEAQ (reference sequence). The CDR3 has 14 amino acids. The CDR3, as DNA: TGTGCCAGCAGCACGGTAACAACTAATGAAAAACTGTTTTTT. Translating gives CASSTVTTNEKLFF.

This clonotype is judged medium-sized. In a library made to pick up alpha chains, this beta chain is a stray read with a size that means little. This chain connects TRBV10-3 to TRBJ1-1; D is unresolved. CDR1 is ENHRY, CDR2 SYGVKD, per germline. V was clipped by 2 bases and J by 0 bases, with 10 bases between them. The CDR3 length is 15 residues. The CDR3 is CAISEEGYLNTEAFF. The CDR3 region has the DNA TGTGCCATCAGTGAGGAGGGTTACCTGAACACTGAAGCTTTCTTT.

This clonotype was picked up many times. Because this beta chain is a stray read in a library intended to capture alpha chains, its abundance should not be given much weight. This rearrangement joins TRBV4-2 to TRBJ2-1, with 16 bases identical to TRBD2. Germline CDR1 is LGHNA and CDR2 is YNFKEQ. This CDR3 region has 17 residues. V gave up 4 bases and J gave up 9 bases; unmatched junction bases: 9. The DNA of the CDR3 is TGTGCCAGCAGCCGAGGGACTAGCGGGAGGGGTTTGGGTGAGCAGTTCTTC. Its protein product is CASSRGTSGRGLGEQFF.

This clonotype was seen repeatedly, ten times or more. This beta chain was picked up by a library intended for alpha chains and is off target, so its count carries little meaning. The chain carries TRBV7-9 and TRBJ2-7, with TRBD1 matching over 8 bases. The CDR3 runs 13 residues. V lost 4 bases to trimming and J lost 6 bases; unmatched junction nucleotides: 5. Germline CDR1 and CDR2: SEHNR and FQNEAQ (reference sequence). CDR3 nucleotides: TGTGCCAGCAGCTCGGGACAGGCCGGCGAGCAGTACTTC. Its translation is CASSSGQAGEQYF.

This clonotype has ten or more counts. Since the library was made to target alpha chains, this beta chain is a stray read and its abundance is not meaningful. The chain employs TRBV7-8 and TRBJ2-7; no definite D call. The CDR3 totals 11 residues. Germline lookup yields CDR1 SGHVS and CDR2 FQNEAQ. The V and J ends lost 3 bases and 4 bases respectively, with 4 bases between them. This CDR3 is CASSLEYEQYF. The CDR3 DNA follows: TGTGCCAGCAGCTTGGAATACGAGCAGTACTTC.

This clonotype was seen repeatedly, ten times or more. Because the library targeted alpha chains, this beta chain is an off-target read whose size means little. CDR3 in amino acids: CASTQTGTQETQYF. CDR3 bases: TGTGCCAGCACCCAGACAGGGACCCAAGAGACCCAGTACTTC. This chain uses TRBV12-3 or TRBV12-4 with TRBJ2-5; 7 positions agree with TRBD1. This CDR3 has 14 amino acids. Losses at the gene ends were 7 bases for V and 1 base for J; bases not matched to a gene: 6.

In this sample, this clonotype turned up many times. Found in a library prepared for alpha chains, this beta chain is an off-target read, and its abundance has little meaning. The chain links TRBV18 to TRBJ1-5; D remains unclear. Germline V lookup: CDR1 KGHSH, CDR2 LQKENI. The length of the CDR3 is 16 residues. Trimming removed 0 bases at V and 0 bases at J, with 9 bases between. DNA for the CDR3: TGTGCCAGCTCACCACCCACCCCTGGTAGCAATCAGCCCCAGCATTTT. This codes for CASSPPTPGSNQPQHF.

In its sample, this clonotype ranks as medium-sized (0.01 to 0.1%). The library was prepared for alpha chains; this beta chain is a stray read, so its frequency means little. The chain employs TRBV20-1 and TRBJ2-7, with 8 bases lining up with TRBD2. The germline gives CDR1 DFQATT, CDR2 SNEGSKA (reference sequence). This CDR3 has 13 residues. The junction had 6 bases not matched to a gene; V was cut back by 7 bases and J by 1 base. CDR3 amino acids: CSGVLAESYEQYF. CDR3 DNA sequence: TGCAGTGGAGTACTAGCGGAGTCCTACGAGCAGTACTTC.

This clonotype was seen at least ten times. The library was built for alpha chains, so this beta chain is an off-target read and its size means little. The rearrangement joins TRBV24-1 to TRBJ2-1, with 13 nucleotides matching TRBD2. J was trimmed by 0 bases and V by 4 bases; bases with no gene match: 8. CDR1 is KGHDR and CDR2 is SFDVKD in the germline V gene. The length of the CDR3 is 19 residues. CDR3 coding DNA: TGTGCCACCAGTGACGCGGGACTAGCGGGAAGGAGCTCCTACAATGAGCAGTTCTTC. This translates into CATSDAGLAGRSSYNEQFF.

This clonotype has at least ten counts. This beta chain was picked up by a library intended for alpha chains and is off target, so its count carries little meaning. The CDR3 coding sequence is TGTGCCAGTCAAGGGGCGGAGGGTGCAGATACGCAGTATTTT. Translating gives CASQGAEGADTQYF. The chain carries TRBV12-3 or TRBV12-4 and TRBJ2-3; tentatively, D is TRBD2 (6 bases). CDR3 length: 14 residues. Trimming took 9 bases from V and 4 from J, leaving 17 bases between them.

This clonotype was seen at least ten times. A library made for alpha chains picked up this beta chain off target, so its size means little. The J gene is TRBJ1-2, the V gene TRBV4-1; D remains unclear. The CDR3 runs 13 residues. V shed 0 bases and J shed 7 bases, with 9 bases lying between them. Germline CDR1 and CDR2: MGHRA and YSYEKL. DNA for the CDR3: TGCGCCAGCAGCCAAGAGGTCAATTCTGGCTACACCTTC. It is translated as CASSQEVNSGYTF.

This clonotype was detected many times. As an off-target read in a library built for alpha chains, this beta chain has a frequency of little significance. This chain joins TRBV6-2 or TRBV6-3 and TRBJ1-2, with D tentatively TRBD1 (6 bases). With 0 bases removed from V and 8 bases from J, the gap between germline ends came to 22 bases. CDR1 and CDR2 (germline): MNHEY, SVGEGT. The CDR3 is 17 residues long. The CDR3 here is CASSYSTYRDPISGYTF. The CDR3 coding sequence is TGTGCCAGCAGTTACTCAACTTACAGGGATCCGATTTCGGGCTACACCTTC.

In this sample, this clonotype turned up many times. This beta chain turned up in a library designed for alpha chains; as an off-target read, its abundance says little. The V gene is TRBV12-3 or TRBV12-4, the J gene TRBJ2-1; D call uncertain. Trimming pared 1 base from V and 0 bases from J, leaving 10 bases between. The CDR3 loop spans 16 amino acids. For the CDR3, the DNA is TGTGCCAGCAGTTTAGTTCCCATAAGCTCCTACAATGAGCAGTTCTTC. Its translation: CASSLVPISSYNEQFF.

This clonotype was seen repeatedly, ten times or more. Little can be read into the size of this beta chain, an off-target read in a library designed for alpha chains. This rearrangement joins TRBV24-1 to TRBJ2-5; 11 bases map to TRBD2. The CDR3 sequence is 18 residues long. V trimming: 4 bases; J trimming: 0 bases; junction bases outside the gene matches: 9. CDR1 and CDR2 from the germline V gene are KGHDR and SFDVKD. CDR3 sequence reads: CATSDRTGTSGDQETQYF. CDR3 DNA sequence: TGTGCCACCAGTGACCGGACCGGGACTAGCGGAGACCAAGAGACCCAGTACTTC.

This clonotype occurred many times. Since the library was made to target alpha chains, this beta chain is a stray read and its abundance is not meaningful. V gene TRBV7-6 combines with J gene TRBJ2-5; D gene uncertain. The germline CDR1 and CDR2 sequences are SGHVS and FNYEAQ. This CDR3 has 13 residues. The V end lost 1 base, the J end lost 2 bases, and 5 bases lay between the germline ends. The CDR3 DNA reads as TGTGCCAGCAGCTTAGGAGTACAAGAGACCCAGTACTTC. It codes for CASSLGVQETQYF.

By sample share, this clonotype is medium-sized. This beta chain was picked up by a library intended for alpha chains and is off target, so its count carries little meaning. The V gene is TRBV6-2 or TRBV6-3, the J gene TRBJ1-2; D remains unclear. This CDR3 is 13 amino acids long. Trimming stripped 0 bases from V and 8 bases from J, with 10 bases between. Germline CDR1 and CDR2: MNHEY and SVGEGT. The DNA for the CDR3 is TGTGCCAGCAGTTACTCGGCAGCCCCGGGCTACACCTTC. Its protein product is CASSYSAAPGYTF.

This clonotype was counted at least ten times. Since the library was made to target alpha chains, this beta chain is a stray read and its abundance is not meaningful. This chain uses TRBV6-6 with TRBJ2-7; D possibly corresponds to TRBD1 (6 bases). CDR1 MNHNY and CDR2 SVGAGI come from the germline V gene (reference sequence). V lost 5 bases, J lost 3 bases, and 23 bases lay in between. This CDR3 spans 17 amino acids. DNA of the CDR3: TGTGCCAGCAGTACCGAGTGGAGGACAGCAAGTAACTACGAGCAGTACTTC. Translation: CASSTEWRTASNYEQYF.

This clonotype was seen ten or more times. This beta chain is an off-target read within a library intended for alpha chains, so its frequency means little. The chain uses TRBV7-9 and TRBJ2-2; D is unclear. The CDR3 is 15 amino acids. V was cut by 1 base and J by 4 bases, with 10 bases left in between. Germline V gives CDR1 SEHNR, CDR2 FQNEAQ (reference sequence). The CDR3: CASSLGSSSTGELFF. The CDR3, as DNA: TGTGCCAGCAGCTTAGGTTCTTCCTCCACCGGGGAGCTGTTTTTT.